The 8 T cell receptor beta chains below come from one sample, sequenced in a study of cytomegalovirus exposure and HLA in healthy donors. Both 60 Vbeta primers and 13 Jbeta primers went into the PCR. Assay: immunoSEQ multiplex PCR; the TCRdb copy retains only in-frame clones and omits some. The sample has 100,000 to 150,000 clones, about 72% seen once; the top ten hold roughly 1.5%. What was sequenced was PBMCs. The receptors were sampled from a female donor in good health and CMV-seronegative.

This chain uses TRBV6-6 with TRBJ1-1, with 9 bases fitting TRBD1. The CDR3 loop spans 15 amino acids. V was pared by 2 bases and J by 5 bases, with 6 bases of the junction left unmatched. Germline assignment: CDR1 MNHNY and CDR2 SVGAGI (reference sequence). The CDR3 here is CASSYRDREGTEAFF. Written as DNA, the CDR3 is TGTGCCAGCAGTTACCGGGACAGGGAAGGTACTGAAGCTTTCTTT.

The V gene is TRBV11-3, the J gene TRBJ2-5; 11 nucleotides align to TRBD1. Germline V gene data show CDR1 as SGHNT and CDR2 as YENEEA. Germline trimming cut 3 bases from V and 5 bases from J; bases unmatched to any gene: 8. The CDR3 is 16 residues long. The CDR3 sequence: CASSLGDRGEKETQYF. The CDR3 DNA follows: TGTGCCAGCAGCTTGGGGGACAGGGGGGAGAAGGAGACCCAGTACTTC. The variable domain in full, completed from reference TRBV11-3 and TRBJ2-5, reads EAGVVQSPRYKIIEKKQPVAFWCNPISGHNTLYWYLQNLGQGPELLIRYENEEAVDDSQLPKDRFSAERLKGVDSTLKIQPAELGDSAVYLCASSLGDRGEKETQYFGPGTRLLVL.

The J gene is TRBJ1-1, the V gene TRBV5-5; D is ambiguous. V gave up 0 bases and J gave up 10 bases, with 13 bases separating them. Germline CDR1 SGHKS, CDR2 YYEKEE (reference sequence). This CDR3 is built from 13 residues. The CDR3 spells CASSLGQVGIAFF. CDR3 in DNA: TGTGCCAGCAGCTTGGGGCAGGTCGGTATAGCTTTCTTT. Full variable domain (outside the CDR3, taken from reference TRBV5-5 and TRBJ1-1): DAGVTQSPTHLIKTRGQQVTLRCSPISGHKSVSWYQQVLGQGPQFIFQYYEKEERGRGNFPDRFSARQFPNYSSELNVNALLLGDSALYLCASSLGQVGIAFFGQGTRLTVV.

For the CDR3, the DNA is TGTGCCAGCAGCTTAGCGCTAGACGGATCGACCTACGAGCAGTACTTC. The encoded protein is CASSLALDGSTYEQYF. The J gene is TRBJ2-5, the V gene TRBV7-6; D remains unclear. With the DNA end fitting TRBJ2-7 better, the J assignment may be wrong. This CDR3 spans 16 amino acids. Germline values: CDR1 SGHVS, CDR2 FNYEAQ.

The chain is built from TRBV21-1 and TRBJ1-2; the tabulated D call, TRBD1, remains unverified against the DNA. TRBV21-1 is flagged as a pseudogene. The CDR3 length is 16 residues. The CDR3 spells CASSKEERGNPYGYTF. The CDR3 DNA sequence: TGTGCCAGCAGCAAAGAGGAAAGGGGGAACCCCTATGGCTACACCTTC.

The rearrangement uses TRBV19 and TRBJ2-1; tentative D call: TRBD2 (5 bases). The CDR3 has 14 residues. Germline CDR1 is LNHDA and CDR2 is SQIVND (reference sequence). Trimming cost V 5 bases and J 3 bases, with 11 bases left between them. The CDR3 here is CASSASKHYNEQFF. The CDR3, as DNA: TGTGCCAGTAGTGCTAGCAAGCACTACAATGAGCAGTTCTTC.

This clone was observed a handful of times. CDR3 in DNA: TGTGCCAGCAGTTCGACTAGCGGGACCTACAATGAGCAGTTCTTC. Its translation is CASSSTSGTYNEQFF. This chain connects TRBV6-1 to TRBJ2-1; 11 positions agree with TRBD2. Germline assignment: CDR1 MNHNS and CDR2 SASEGT. The CDR3 has 15 amino acids. V shed 5 bases and J 2 bases; nucleotides not matched to a gene: 2.

This chain connects TRBV19 to TRBJ2-5; possibly TRBD1 for D (7 bases). V was pared by 4 bases and J by 1 base, with 13 bases between. This CDR3 is built from 15 residues. Germline CDR1 LNHDA, CDR2 SQIVND (reference sequence). CDR3 nucleotide sequence: TGTGCCAGTAGTAAGAGACAGGGACTCCAAGAGACCCAGTACTTC. Its translation is CASSKRQGLQETQYF.